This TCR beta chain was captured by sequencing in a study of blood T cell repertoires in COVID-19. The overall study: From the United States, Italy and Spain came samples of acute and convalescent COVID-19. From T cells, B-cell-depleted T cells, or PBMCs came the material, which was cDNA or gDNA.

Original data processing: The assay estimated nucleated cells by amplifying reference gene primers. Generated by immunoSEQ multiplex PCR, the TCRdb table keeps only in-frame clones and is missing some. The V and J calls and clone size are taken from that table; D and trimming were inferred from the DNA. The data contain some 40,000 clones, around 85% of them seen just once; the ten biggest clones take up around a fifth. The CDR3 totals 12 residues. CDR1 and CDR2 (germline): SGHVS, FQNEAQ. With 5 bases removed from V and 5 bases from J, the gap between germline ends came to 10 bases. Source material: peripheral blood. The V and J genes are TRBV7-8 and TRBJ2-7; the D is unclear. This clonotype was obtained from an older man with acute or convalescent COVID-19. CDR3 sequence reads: CASSPSPDEQYF. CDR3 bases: TGTGCCAGCAGCCCCTCCCCCGACGAGCAGTACTTC.